What follows describes a single TCR beta chain. Antigen unknown. TCRdb itself ran the reads through MiXCR, one entry per CDR3 protein. This repertoire shows 900,000 to 950,000 distinct CDR3 sequences, under 40% found once; its top ten account for over 10%. The CDR3 consists of 19 residues. V was clipped by 4 bases and J by 5 bases; unmatched bases: 19. Germline assignment: CDR1 SGHNT and CDR2 YYREEE (reference sequence). The sample belongs to a study of T cell repertoires in cytomegalovirus infection. On the study more broadly: From public TCR beta signatures came an indication of both CMV infection and matching HLA type. The study, taken as a whole, reports: Of the TCR beta families, the public ones yielded a cumulative frequency that identified carriers of CMV plus the relevant HLA. There were HLA-C-restricted CMV-specific TCR beta clonotypes dominating the ex vivo response.

The sample in question was cultured CD8+ T cells from PBMCs, obtained from culture after CMV antigen stimulation. This sequence originates from a human donor in good health (CMV status not recorded). Some clones in this sample may be carry-over from other donors' samples. The chain joins TRBV5-4 to TRBJ2-4; TRBD1 aligns across 9 bases. In nucleotides, the CDR3 is TGTGCCAGCAGCCCTGACAGGGGGATAGTAGGATCCTTTGAAAACATTCAGTACTTC. It codes for CASSPDRGIVGSFENIQYF.